This T cell receptor (beta chain) was sequenced for a study of PD-1 blockade in classical Hodgkin lymphoma (TCRdb year 2020). A note on the overall study: Nivolumab dosing was 3 mg/kg intravenously every 2 weeks, continuing until either disease progression or unacceptable toxicity. A peripheral blood immune signature of response to PD-1 blockade in classical Hodgkin lymphoma was defined using TCR beta sequencing and CyTOF. Broader findings and caveats from the paper: CD4+ but not CD8+ TCR diversity rose significantly by C4D1 (p=0.0027 vs p=0.16), most apparent in complete responders (p=0.02). Lower diversity was observed in patients in whom nivolumab was started less than 1 year after ASCT, and these patients were excluded from later analyses so that confounding by immune reconstitution would be avoided. Trial patients with a complete response had baseline diversity similar to that of newly diagnosed patients, while partial responders and progressors had significantly lower diversity. Baseline TCR diversity was reported as lower in newly diagnosed patients than in healthy donors, and lower still in relapsed/refractory patients. The study was limited to a single clinical trial cohort, and causes of repertoire differences, possibly disease activity or prior therapy, remained undefined.

From cysteine to phenylalanine, the CDR3 is 14 amino acids long. Just the 42-base CDR3 DNA is kept, in frame starting at base 1. Deletion took 0 bases off V and 5 bases off J, with a span of 10 bases between the germline ends. CDR1 and CDR2, looked up from the germline V gene (reference sequence), are SGHNT and YYREEE. Per the publication, the time point label means: cycle 1 day 1 (C1D1), immediately before nivolumab initiation. Every trial patient had relapsed following autologous stem cell transplantation, and prior brentuximab vedotin exposure was what differed among cohorts A, B and C. The trial cohort comprised more than 55 patients with relapsed/refractory classical Hodgkin lymphoma whose best overall responses were complete response, partial response or progressive disease. Single-agent nivolumab was administered to trial patients in the multi-cohort phase II CheckMate 205 trial. An independent review committee assessed best overall response by applying the 2007 International Working Group response criteria. Trial PBMCs were collected immediately before nivolumab initiation (C1D1) and during therapy at cycle 2 day 1 and cycle 4 day 1. Peripheral blood was collected in 8 mL Vacutainer Cell Preparation Tubes, from which PBMCs were isolated by centrifugation and then cryopreserved.

Genomic DNA was isolated using the Qiagen DNeasy kit from unsorted PBMCs as well as from negatively selected CD4+ and CD8+ fractions. Using primers that anneal to V and J segments, immunoSEQ multiplex PCR amplified the TCR beta CDR3 regions. Amplification bias was minimized using a synthetic immune receptor repertoire, and residual bias was removed computationally after sequencing. In the authors' own workflow: Custom Python scripts were used to quantify repertoire diversity as the Shannon entropy index. Unsorted, CD4+ and CD8+ repertoires were analyzed separately, except for combined analyses in which CD4+ and CD8+ sequences were merged in silico. A clone was considered expanded if an increase in frequency of at least 2-fold after treatment relative to C1D1 was found, and a pseudocount of 0.5 was applied to clones undetected at baseline. Clones with 0 or 1 copy at C1D1 were classified as singleton clones, and clones with 2 or more copies were classified as non-singleton clones. Clones expanded in unsorted samples were assigned a CD4+, CD8+ or unknown annotation through matching of protein sequences in sorted samples from the same patient. Wilcoxon tests on paired samples were used to test changes in diversity from C1D1 to C4D1. TCRdb holds this immuneACCESS table with in-frame rearrangements only. Some clones are missing; in checked studies, unresolved V genes explain under half, and the rest has no known cause. The V and J calls and clone size come from that table; D and trimming were worked out from the DNA. The sample table shows around 43,000 clones, and around 80% are seen once. The ten most abundant clones make up roughly 13% of the sample.

In regard to this clone: Its antigen remains undetermined. No clone much larger than this one lies a single base away; base qualities are absent.

This chain is built from TRBV5-4 and TRBJ2-3, with the D gene call left open. The TCR sequence derives from a human donor with classical Hodgkin lymphoma. The sample consisted of peripheral blood mononuclear cells (PBMCs), taken at baseline. The DNA sequence follows: TGTGCCAGCAGCTTGGATCCTATAGGAGATACGCAGTATTTT. It codes for CASSLDPIGDTQYF.